The rows below give T cell receptor beta chains drawn from one sample of a study of OX40 agonist ivuxolimab in advanced cancers. The method was immunoSEQ multiplex PCR; TCRdb's version includes in-frame clones alone and lacks a portion of them. The table shows tens of thousands of clones, with approximately 83% occurring only once. The input for sequencing was CD4+ or CD8+ T cells sorted from blood, taken in a trial of the OX40 agonist ivuxolimab. These receptors were collected from an adult with an advanced solid tumor such as melanoma, head and neck, liver or kidney cancer. The CDR3 runs from the conserved cysteine through the conserved F or W. D genes are given only for firm matches. Expanded clones are given a class, and other clones once, few, many or no size at all.

NA	TRBV7-7	NA	TRBJ2-5	CASSPDGAETQYF	TGTGCCAGCAGTCCGGACGGGGCGGAGACCCAGTACTTC
NA	TRBV5-1	NA	TRBJ2-3	CASSLQGDTQYF	TGCGCCAGCAGCTTGCAGGGGGATACGCAGTATTTT
NA	TRBV19	NA	TRBJ2-2	CASSTTNTGELFF	TGTGCCAGTAGCACCACGAACACCGGGGAGCTGTTTTTT
NA	TRBV10-3	NA	TRBJ2-1	CAISESSQYNEQFF	TGTGCCATCAGTGAGTCGTCTCAGTACAATGAGCAGTTCTTC
NA	TRBV6-4	NA	TRBJ2-7	CASTAGPGNYEQYF	TGTGCCAGCACGGCAGGGCCGGGAAACTACGAGCAGTACTTC
NA	TRBV19	NA	TRBJ2-3	CASSVGSFRGAQYF	TGTGCCAGTAGTGTAGGGAGCTTTAGGGGGGCGCAGTATTTT
NA	TRBV7-2	NA	TRBJ1-1	CASRSQGSNTEAFF	TGTGCCAGCCGGTCGCAAGGCTCGAACACTGAAGCTTTCTTT
few	TRBV6-1	NA	TRBJ1-5	CASSEGTGQPQHF	TGTGCCAGCAGTGAGGGTACAGGTCAGCCCCAGCATTTT
NA	TRBV4-1	NA	TRBJ2-1	CASSQSTRRAYNEQFF	TGCGCCAGCAGCCAATCAACTAGAAGGGCTTACAATGAGCAGTTCTTC
NA	TRBV4-1	TRBD1	TRBJ1-4	CASSPQITRGANEKLFF	TGCGCCAGCAGCCCTCAGATCACCAGGGGGGCTAATGAAAAACTGTTTTTT
NA	TRBV19	NA	TRBJ2-2	CASQRAPNTGELFF	TGTGCCAGTCAGAGGGCCCCGAACACCGGGGAGCTGTTTTTT
NA	TRBV29-1	NA	TRBJ2-5	CSVGRVETQYF	TGCAGCGTCGGAAGAGTGGAGACCCAGTACTTC
once	TRBV7-9	TRBD1	TRBJ2-3	CASRRSGRGQTDTQYF	TGTGCCAGCCGAAGGTCGGGCAGGGGGCAGACAGATACGCAGTATTTT
NA	TRBV25-1	NA	TRBJ2-5	CASTLDTPAAQYF	TGTGCCAGCACCCTAGACACACCTGCGGCCCAGTACTTC
NA	TRBV5-1	NA	TRBJ1-1	CASSLANVNTEAFF	TGCGCCAGCAGCTTGGCCAACGTGAACACTGAAGCTTTCTTT
NA	TRBV4-1	NA	TRBJ1-1	CASSQGLGRNTEAFF	TGCGCCAGCAGCCAAGGATTGGGCAGGAACACTGAAGCTTTCTTT
once	TRBV29-1	NA	TRBJ2-7	CSVGLANPWEQYF	TGCAGCGTTGGTTTAGCTAACCCGTGGGAGCAGTACTTC
NA	TRBV12-5	NA	TRBJ2-1	CASGLVANEQFF	TGTGCTAGTGGTTTGGTAGCGAATGAGCAGTTCTTC
NA	TRBV7-2	NA	TRBJ2-7	CASTSTGPYEQYF	TGTGCCAGCACAAGTACCGGACCCTACGAGCAGTACTTC
NA	TRBV19	NA	TRBJ1-4	CATTRGTTNEKLFF	TGTGCTACAACGCGGGGAACAACTAATGAAAAACTGTTTTTT
NA	TRBV4-1	NA	TRBJ1-2	CASSQDGNGGWYGYTF	TGCGCCAGCAGCCAAGATGGTAACGGGGGCTGGTATGGCTACACCTTC
NA	TRBV2	NA	TRBJ1-4	CASSAGLEEKLFF	TGTGCCAGCAGTGCAGGGTTAGAGGAAAAACTGTTTTTT
NA	TRBV5-1	TRBD2	TRBJ2-2	CASGQGIGTSKNTGELFF	TGCGCCAGCGGCCAAGGGATCGGGACTAGCAAAAACACCGGGGAGCTGTTTTTT
few	TRBV30	NA	TRBJ1-5	CAWRDDLNQPQHF	TGTGCCTGGAGAGACGACTTAAATCAGCCCCAGCATTTT
few	TRBV6-1	TRBD1	TRBJ2-5	CASSEVNRGGETQYF	TGTGCCAGCAGTGAAGTCAACAGGGGCGGAGAGACCCAGTACTTC
NA	TRBV7-2	NA	TRBJ1-2	CASSNYNRGVGGYTF	TGTGCCAGCAGCAACTACAATCGGGGGGTGGGGGGCTACACCTTC
NA	TRBV5-6	NA	TRBJ2-2	CASRSEMFVGELFF	TGTGCCAGCAGGTCGGAGATGTTCGTCGGGGAGCTGTTTTTT
NA	TRBV6-5	TRBD1	TRBJ1-1	CASSYSRTGRGTEAFF	TGTGCCAGCAGTTACTCCCGGACAGGGCGGGGCACTGAAGCTTTCTTT
NA	TRBV25-1	NA	TRBJ2-3	CASSPGEGTDTQYF	TGTGCCAGTAGTCCGGGTGAAGGCACAGATACGCAGTATTTT
NA	TRBV6-5	NA	TRBJ1-2	CASSARRRGYTF	TGTGCCAGCAGCGCGAGAAGACGCGGCTACACCTTC
NA	TRBV10-3	TRBD2	TRBJ2-3	CAISGWRGESTDTQYF	TGTGCCATCAGTGGCTGGCGGGGGGAAAGCACAGATACGCAGTATTTT
NA	TRBV11-2	NA	TRBJ1-3	CASSSLNTIYF	TGTGCCAGCAGCTCTCTCAACACCATATATTTT
NA	TRBV5-1	NA	TRBJ1-1	CASSTGPDTEAFF	TGCGCCAGCAGTACTGGACCGGACACTGAAGCTTTCTTT
NA	TRBV9	NA	TRBJ1-3	CASSVGQGGDYSGNTIYF	TGTGCCAGCAGCGTAGGGCAGGGTGGGGATTACTCTGGAAACACCATATATTTT
once	TRBV11-2	NA	TRBJ2-7	CASSPEVVVGSSYEQYF	TGTGCCAGCAGCCCAGAGGTGGTGGTTGGCAGCTCCTACGAGCAGTACTTC
few	TRBV7-8	TRBD1	TRBJ1-2	CASSRDRGGGYTF	TGTGCCAGCAGCCGCGACAGGGGAGGCGGCTACACCTTC
NA	TRBV6-5	NA	TRBJ2-7	CASSYGEGWEQYF	TGTGCCAGCAGTTACGGTGAAGGGTGGGAGCAGTACTTC
NA	TRBV27	TRBD1	TRBJ2-5	CASSLFPGGETQYF	TGTGCCAGCAGTTTATTTCCAGGGGGAGAGACCCAGTACTTC
NA	TRBV4-3	TRBD2	TRBJ2-3	CASSSGLSSTDTQYF	TGCGCCAGCAGCTCGGGACTAAGTAGCACAGATACGCAGTATTTT
NA	TRBV5-1	TRBD1	TRBJ1-2	CASSPGQETNYGYTF	TGCGCCAGCAGCCCCGGACAGGAAACTAACTATGGCTACACCTTC
NA	TRBV2	TRBD1	TRBJ1-5	CASSAGRGRWPQHF	TGTGCCAGCAGTGCGGGCAGGGGGCGATGGCCCCAGCATTTT
NA	TRBV7-2	NA	TRBJ2-3	CASSFGLAPTDTQYF	TGTGCCAGCAGCTTCGGTCTAGCCCCCACAGATACGCAGTATTTT
NA	TRBV28	TRBD2	TRBJ2-5	CASSFTGGKETQYF	TGTGCCAGCAGTTTTACGGGGGGGAAAGAGACCCAGTACTTC